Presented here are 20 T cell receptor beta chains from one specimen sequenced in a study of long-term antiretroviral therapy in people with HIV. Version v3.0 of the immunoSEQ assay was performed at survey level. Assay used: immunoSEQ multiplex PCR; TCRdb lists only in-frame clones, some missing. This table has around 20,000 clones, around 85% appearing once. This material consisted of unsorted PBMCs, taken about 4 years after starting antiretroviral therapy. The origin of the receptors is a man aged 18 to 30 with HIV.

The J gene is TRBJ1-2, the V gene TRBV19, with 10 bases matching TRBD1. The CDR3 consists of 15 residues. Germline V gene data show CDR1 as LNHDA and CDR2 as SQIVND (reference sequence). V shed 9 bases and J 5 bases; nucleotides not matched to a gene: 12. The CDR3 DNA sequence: TGTGCCAGCAGACAGGGGGCACAAGCTTTTTATGGCTACACCTTC. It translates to CASRQGAQAFYGYTF.

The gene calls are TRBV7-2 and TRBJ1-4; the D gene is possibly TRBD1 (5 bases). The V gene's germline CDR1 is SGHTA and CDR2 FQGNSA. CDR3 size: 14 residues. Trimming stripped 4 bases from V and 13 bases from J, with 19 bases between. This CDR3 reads CASSSPGGANRLFF. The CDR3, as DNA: TGTGCCAGCAGCTCACCCGGGGGTGCTAATCGACTGTTTTTT.

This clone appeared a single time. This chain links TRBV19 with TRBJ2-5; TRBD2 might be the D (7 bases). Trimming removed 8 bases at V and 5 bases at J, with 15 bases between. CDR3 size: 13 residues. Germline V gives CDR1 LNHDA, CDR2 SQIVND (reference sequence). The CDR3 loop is CASARGGEETQYF. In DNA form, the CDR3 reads TGTGCCAGTGCAAGGGGGGGTGAGGAGACCCAGTACTTC.

The CDR3: CASSGTPRGYTF. The CDR3 DNA follows: TGTGCCAGCAGTGGGACCCCCCGAGGCTACACCTTC. The chain links TRBV2 to TRBJ1-2; no clear D gene. CDR1 and CDR2 from the germline V gene are SNHLY and FYNNEI. This CDR3 contains 12 residues. Trimming pared 4 bases from V and 8 bases from J, leaving 11 bases between.

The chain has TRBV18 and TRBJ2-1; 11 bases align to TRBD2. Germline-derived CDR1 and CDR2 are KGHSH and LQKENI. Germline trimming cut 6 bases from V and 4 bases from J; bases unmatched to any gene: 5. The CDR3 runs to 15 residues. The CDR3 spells CASSKTSGDYNEQFF. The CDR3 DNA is TGTGCCAGCTCCAAGACTAGCGGGGATTACAATGAGCAGTTCTTC.

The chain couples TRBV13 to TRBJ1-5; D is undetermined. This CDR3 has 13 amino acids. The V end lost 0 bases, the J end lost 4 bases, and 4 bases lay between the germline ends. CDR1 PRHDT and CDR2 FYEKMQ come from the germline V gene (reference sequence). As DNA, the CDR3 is TGTGCCAGCAGCTTAGGACCGAATCAGCCCCAGCATTTT. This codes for CASSLGPNQPQHF.

The CDR3 sequence: CASSPQGAGGIYEQYF. In DNA form, the CDR3 reads TGTGCCAGCAGCCCCCAAGGGGCAGGCGGCATCTACGAGCAGTACTTC. The genes are TRBV9 and TRBJ2-7; D might be TRBD1 (5 bases). Germline lookup yields CDR1 SGDLS and CDR2 YYNGEE. The CDR3 is 16 residues long. Trimming cost V 4 bases and J 3 bases, with 20 bases left between them.

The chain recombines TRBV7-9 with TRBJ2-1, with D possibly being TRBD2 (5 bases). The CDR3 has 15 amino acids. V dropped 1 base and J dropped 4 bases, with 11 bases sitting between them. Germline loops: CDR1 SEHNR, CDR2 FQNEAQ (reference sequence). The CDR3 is CASSLERAPYNEQFF. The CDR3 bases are TGTGCCAGCAGCTTAGAGAGGGCTCCTTACAATGAGCAGTTCTTC.

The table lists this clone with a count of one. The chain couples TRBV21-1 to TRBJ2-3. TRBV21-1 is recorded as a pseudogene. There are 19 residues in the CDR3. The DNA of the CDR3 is TGTGCCAGCAGCAAATCTTACCCTCTTAGCAGGGGAGGTAGAGATACGCAGTATTTT. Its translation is CASSKSYPLSRGGRDTQYF.

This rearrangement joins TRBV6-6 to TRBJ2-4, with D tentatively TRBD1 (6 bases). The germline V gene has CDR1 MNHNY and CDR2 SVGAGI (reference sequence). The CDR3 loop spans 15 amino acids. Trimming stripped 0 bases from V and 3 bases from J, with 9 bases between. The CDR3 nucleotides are TGTGCCAGCAGTTACTCCAGGGGCGGCAAAAACATTCAGTACTTC. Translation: CASSYSRGGKNIQYF.

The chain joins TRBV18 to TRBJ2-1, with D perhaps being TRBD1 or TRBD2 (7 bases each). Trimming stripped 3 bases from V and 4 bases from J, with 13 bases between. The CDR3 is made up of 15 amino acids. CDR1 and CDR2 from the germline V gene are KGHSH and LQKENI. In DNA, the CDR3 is TGTGCCAGCTCACCGATCAGGGGGGGTTACAATGAGCAGTTCTTC. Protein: CASSPIRGGYNEQFF.

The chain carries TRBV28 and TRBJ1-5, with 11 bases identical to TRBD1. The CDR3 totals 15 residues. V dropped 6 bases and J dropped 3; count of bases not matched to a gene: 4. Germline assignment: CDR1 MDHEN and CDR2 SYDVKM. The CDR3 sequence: CASSRDRGFNQPQHF. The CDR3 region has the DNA TGTGCCAGCAGCCGGGACAGGGGGTTCAATCAGCCCCAGCATTTT.

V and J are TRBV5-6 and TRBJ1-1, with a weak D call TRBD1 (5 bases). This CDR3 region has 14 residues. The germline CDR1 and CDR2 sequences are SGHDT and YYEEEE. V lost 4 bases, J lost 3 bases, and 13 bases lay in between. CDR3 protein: CASSRGTFYTEAFF. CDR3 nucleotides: TGTGCCAGCAGCCGTGGGACTTTTTACACTGAAGCTTTCTTT.

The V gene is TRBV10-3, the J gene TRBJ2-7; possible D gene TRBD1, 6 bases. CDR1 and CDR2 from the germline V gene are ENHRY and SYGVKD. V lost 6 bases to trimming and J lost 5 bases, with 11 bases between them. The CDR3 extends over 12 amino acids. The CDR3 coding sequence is TGTGCCATCAGACAGGGTTGGAACGAGCAGTACTTC. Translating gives CAIRQGWNEQYF.

CDR3 bases: TGTGCCAGCAGCTTAGACAGGAACACTGAAGCTTTCTTT. Translation: CASSLDRNTEAFF. The genes are TRBV7-2 and TRBJ1-1; D is uncertain. Germline V gives CDR1 SGHTA, CDR2 FQGNSA. V was pared by 1 base and J by 1 base, with 4 bases between. CDR3 size: 13 residues. Using reference TRBV7-2 and TRBJ1-1 for the parts outside the CDR3, the full variable domain is GAGVSQSPSNKVTEKGKDVELRCDPISGHTALYWYRQSLGQGLEFLIYFQGNSAPDKSGLPSDRFSAERTGGSVSTLTIQRTQQEDSAVYLCASSLDRNTEAFFGQGTRLTVV.

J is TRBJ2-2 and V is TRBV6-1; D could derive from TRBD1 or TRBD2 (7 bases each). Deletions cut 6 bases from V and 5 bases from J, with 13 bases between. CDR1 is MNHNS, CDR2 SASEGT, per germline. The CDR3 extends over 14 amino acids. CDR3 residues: CASRGGTATGELFF. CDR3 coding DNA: TGTGCCAGCAGGGGAGGGACAGCTACCGGGGAGCTGTTTTTT.

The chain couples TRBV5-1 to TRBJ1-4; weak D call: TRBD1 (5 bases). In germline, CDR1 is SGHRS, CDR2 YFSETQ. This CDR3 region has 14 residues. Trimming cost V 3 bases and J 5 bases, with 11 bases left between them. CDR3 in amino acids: CASSSTGTNEKLFF. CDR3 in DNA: TGCGCCAGCAGCTCGACCGGGACCAATGAAAAACTGTTTTTT. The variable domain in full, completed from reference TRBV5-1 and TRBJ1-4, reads KAGVTQTPRYLIKTRGQQVTLSCSPISGHRSVSWYQQTPGQGLQFLFEYFSETQRNKGNFPGRFSGRQFSNSRSEMNVSTLELGDSALYLCASSSTGTNEKLFFGSGTQLSVL.

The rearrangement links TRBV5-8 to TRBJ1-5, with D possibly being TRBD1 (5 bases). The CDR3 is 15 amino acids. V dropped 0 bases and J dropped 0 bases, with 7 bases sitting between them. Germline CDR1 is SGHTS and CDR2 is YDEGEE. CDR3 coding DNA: TGTGCCAGCAGCTTGGGACAGTTTAGCAATCAGCCCCAGCATTTT. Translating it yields CASSLGQFSNQPQHF.

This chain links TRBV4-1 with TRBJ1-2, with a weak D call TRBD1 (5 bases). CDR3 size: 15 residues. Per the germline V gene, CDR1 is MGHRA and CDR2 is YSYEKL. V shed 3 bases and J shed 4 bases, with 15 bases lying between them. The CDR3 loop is CASSHPGGDLYGYTF. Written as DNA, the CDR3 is TGCGCCAGCAGCCATCCGGGGGGTGACCTCTATGGCTACACCTTC.

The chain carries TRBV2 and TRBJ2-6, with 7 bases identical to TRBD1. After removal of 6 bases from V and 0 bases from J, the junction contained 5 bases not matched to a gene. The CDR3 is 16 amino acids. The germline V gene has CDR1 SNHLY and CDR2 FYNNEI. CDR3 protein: CASRDRAFSGANVLTF. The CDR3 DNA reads TGTGCCAGCAGAGACAGGGCATTCTCTGGGGCCAACGTCCTGACTTTC.